The 15 T cell receptor beta chains below were found in one sample sequenced in a study of human thymus T cells. The protocol was immunoSEQ multiplex PCR, while the TCRdb copy is restricted to in-frame clones and leaves out a portion. The sample has 40,000 to 55,000 clones, 85% to 95% seen once. Material for sequencing was blood. These receptors originate from a boy younger than two with a congenital heart defect but otherwise immunologically healthy.

This clone was seen once. The gene calls are TRBV12-1 and TRBJ2-7; the table's D call, TRBD1, was not checked against the DNA. TRBV12-1 is a pseudogene. The CDR3 runs to 16 residues. The CDR3 nucleotides read TGTGCCAGCACCGACCAGGGATGCCTAGAGGACTACGAGCAGTACTTC. Protein: CASTDQGCLEDYEQYF.

The chain is built from TRBV4-2 and TRBJ2-7, with TRBD1 matching 8 bases. Unmatched junction bases numbered 11, after V lost 4 bases and J lost 3 bases. The length of the CDR3 is 16 residues. CDR1 and CDR2 (germline): LGHNA, YNFKEQ. DNA of the CDR3: TGTGCCAGCAGCCGCTCCGGCGGGACAGGAATCTACGAGCAGTACTTC. It codes for CASSRSGGTGIYEQYF.

The gene calls are TRBV5-6 and TRBJ2-3, with D unresolved. Germline CDR1 and CDR2: SGHDT and YYEEEE. CDR3 length: 11 residues. Trimming took off 2 bases at V and 3 bases at J, with 1 base between the two ends. The CDR3 region is CASSLTDTQYF. The CDR3 coding sequence is TGTGCCAGCAGCTTAACAGATACGCAGTATTTT.

The V gene is TRBV9, the J gene TRBJ1-1, with a tentative D call TRBD1 (6 bases). V lost 3 bases and J lost 1, with 7 bases in between. In germline, CDR1 is SGDLS, CDR2 YYNGEE. The CDR3 is made up of 13 amino acids. The CDR3 region has the DNA TGTGCCAGCAGCGCACAGGGGAACACTGAAGCTTTCTTT. It yields the protein CASSAQGNTEAFF.

V gene TRBV30 combines with J gene TRBJ2-7; D might be TRBD1 or TRBD2, each matching 5 bases. CDR3 length: 13 residues. Germline V gives CDR1 GTSNPN, CDR2 SVGIG (reference sequence). V lost 0 bases to trimming and J lost 3 bases, with 9 bases between them. The CDR3 reads CAWSVGDVYEQYF. The CDR3 bases are TGTGCCTGGAGTGTAGGGGACGTCTACGAGCAGTACTTC.

This chain uses TRBV4-3 with TRBJ2-1, with D perhaps TRBD2 (5 bases). Trimming took 5 bases from V and 7 from J, leaving 9 bases between them. CDR1 is LGHNA and CDR2 is YSLEER in the germline V gene. This CDR3 region has 12 residues. CDR3 protein: CASSARGNEQFF. For the CDR3, the DNA is TGCGCCAGCAGCGCACGAGGGAATGAGCAGTTCTTC.

The table lists this clone with a count of one. The gene calls are TRBV6-6 and TRBJ1-2; no clear D. Per germline, CDR1 MNHNY and CDR2 SVGAGI (reference sequence). The CDR3 runs to 16 residues. Trimming shortened V by 6 bases and J by 4 bases, and 21 bases separated the two germline ends. The CDR3 region is CASRLSTGPSTYGYTF. CDR3 in DNA: TGTGCCAGCAGACTTTCAACGGGCCCCTCAACCTATGGCTACACCTTC.

This chain connects TRBV5-1 to TRBJ2-3; TRBD2 matches at 9 bases. Germline CDR1 and CDR2: SGHRS and YFSETQ. The ends lost 0 bases at V and 3 bases at J; junction bases unmatched: 5. The CDR3 covers 16 residues. This chain's CDR3 is CASSLALAGATDTQYF. CDR3 coding DNA: TGCGCCAGCAGCTTGGCCTTAGCGGGGGCTACAGATACGCAGTATTTT.

This clone was seen once. The chain joins TRBV7-2 to TRBJ2-7, with 10 bases matching TRBD1. CDR3 length equals 14 residues. The V gene end was trimmed by 8 bases and the J gene end by 5 bases; junction bases not matched to a gene: 9. The germline gives CDR1 SGHTA, CDR2 FQGNSA. CDR3 bases: TGTGCCAGCGGAACTAGGACAGGGGGAAACGAGCAGTACTTC. Its protein product is CASGTRTGGNEQYF.

This chain joins TRBV15 and TRBJ2-7; 12 bases are shared with TRBD2. V lost 0 bases, J lost 5 bases, and 8 bases stayed unmatched. The CDR3 extends over 17 amino acids. Germline V gene sequence: CDR1 LNHNV, CDR2 YYDKDF (reference sequence). CDR3 sequence: CATSRDLRSSGGDEQYF. The CDR3 nucleotides are TGTGCCACCAGCAGAGATCTCAGGTCTAGCGGGGGGGACGAGCAGTACTTC.

This sequence joins TRBV5-1 and TRBJ2-1; maybe TRBD2 (5 bases). The CDR3 spans 14 residues. Germline CDR1 is SGHRS and CDR2 is YFSETQ. Trimming cost V 5 bases and J 2 bases, with 11 bases left between them. CDR3 in DNA: TGCGCCAGCAGGGCGGGCGATGCCTACAATGAGCAGTTCTTC. Protein: CASRAGDAYNEQFF.

This clone was counted a single time. This chain uses TRBV4-2 with TRBJ2-3; 10 bases map to TRBD2. With 4 bases clipped from V and 2 bases from J, the junction kept 12 bases outside the gene matches. In germline, CDR1 is LGHNA, CDR2 YNFKEQ. The CDR3 length is 18 residues. The chain's CDR3 is CASSPYGLAGDLTDTQYF. The CDR3 DNA reads TGTGCCAGCAGCCCCTACGGCCTAGCGGGGGATCTCACAGATACGCAGTATTTT.

The chain combines TRBV18 with TRBJ2-1; 15 positions match TRBD2. CDR3 length equals 13 residues. V shed 3 bases, J shed 15 bases, and the junction held 3 bases outside the gene matches. CDR1 is KGHSH, CDR2 LQKENI, per germline. Here the CDR3 reads CASSPGLAGGLFF. DNA for the CDR3: TGTGCCAGCTCACCTGGACTAGCGGGGGGGCTGTTCTTC. Combining the CDR3 with reference TRBV18 and TRBJ2-1 gives the whole variable domain NAGVMQNPRHLVRRRGQEARLRCSPMKGHSHVYWYRQLPEEGLKFMVYLQKENIIDESGMPKERFSAEFPKEGPSILRIQQVVRGDSAAYFCASSPGLAGGLFFGPGTRLTVL.

The V call is TRBV13, the J call TRBJ2-3, with 10 bases identical to TRBD2. After removal of 0 bases from V and 2 bases from J, the junction contained 2 bases not matched to a gene. Germline V gene sequence: CDR1 PRHDT, CDR2 FYEKMQ (reference sequence). This CDR3 contains 16 residues. This CDR3 is CASSLGLAGPTDTQYF. CDR3 sequence (DNA): TGTGCCAGCAGCTTAGGACTAGCGGGGCCCACAGATACGCAGTATTTT.

The chain couples TRBV4-2 to TRBJ2-5, with D possibly TRBD2 on 5 matching bases. This CDR3 spans 15 amino acids. V was shortened by 3 bases and J by 2 bases, with 13 bases between the two germline ends. Germline CDR1 and CDR2: LGHNA and YNFKEQ. In DNA, the CDR3 is TGTGCCAGCAGCCAGCCGACGAGCGGACAAGAGACCCAGTACTTC. It yields the protein CASSQPTSGQETQYF.